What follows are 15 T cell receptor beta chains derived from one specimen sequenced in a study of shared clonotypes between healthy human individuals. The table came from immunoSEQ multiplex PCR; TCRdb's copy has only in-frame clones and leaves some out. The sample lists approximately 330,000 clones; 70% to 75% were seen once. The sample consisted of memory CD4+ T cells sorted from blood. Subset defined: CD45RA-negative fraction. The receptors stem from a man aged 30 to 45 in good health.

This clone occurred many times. CDR3 in amino acids: CASSLIFGQGITQYF. In DNA form, the CDR3 reads TGTGCCAGCAGCTTAATATTCGGACAGGGTATAACCCAGTACTTC. The V gene is TRBV5-5, the J gene TRBJ2-5; 8 bases match TRBD1. CDR3 length: 15 residues. Trimming cost V 2 bases and J 8 bases; bases outside gene matches: 11. Germline V gene lookup returns CDR1 SGHKS and CDR2 YYEKEE (reference sequence).

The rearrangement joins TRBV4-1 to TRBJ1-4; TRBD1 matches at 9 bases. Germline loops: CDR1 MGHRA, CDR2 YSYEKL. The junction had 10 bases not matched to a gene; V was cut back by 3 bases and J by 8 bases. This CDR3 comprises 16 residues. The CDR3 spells CASSQDGQGRGEKLFF. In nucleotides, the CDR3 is TGCGCCAGCAGCCAGGACGGACAGGGGCGTGGGGAAAAACTGTTTTTT.

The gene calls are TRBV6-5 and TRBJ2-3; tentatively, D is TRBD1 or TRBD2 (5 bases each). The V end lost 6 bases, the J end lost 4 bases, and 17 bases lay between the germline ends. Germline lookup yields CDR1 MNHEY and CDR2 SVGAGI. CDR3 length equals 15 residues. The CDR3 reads CASRYIEGRPDTQYF. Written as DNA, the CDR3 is TGTGCCAGCAGATATATCGAGGGGCGCCCAGATACGCAGTATTTT.

CDR3 loop: CSTLKPGYNEQFF. DNA of the CDR3: TGCAGCACCCTTAAGCCGGGGTACAATGAGCAGTTCTTC. The chain has TRBV29-1 and TRBJ2-1, with a weak D call TRBD2 (5 bases). Trimming stripped 8 bases from V and 4 bases from J, with 15 bases between. This CDR3 is 13 amino acids long. Germline CDR1 SQVTM, CDR2 ANQGSEA.

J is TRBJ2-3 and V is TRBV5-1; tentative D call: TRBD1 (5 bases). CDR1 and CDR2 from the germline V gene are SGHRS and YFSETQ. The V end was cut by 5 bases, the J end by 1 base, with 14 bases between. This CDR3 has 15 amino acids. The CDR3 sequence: CASRAGFQGTDTQYF. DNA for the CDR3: TGCGCCAGCAGGGCAGGGTTTCAAGGCACAGATACGCAGTATTTT.

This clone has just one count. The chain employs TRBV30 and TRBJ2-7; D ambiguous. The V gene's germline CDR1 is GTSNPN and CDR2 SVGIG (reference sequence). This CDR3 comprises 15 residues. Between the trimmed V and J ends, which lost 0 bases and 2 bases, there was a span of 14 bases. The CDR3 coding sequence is TGTGCCTGGAGTGTAGGTCCAAGTGCCACCTACGAGCAGTACTTC. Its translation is CAWSVGPSATYEQYF. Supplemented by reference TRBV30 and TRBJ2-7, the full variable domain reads SQTIHQWPATLVQPVGSPLSLECTVEGTSNPNLYWYRQAAGRGLQLLFYSVGIGQISSEVPQNLSASRPQDRQFILSSKKLLLSDSGFYLCAWSVGPSATYEQYFGPGTRLTVT.

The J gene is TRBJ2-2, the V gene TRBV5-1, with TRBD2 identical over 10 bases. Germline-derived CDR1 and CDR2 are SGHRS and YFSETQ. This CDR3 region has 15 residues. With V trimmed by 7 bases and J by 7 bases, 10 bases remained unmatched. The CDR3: CASGPLAGLNGELFF. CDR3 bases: TGCGCCAGCGGCCCACTAGCGGGATTGAACGGGGAGCTGTTTTTT.

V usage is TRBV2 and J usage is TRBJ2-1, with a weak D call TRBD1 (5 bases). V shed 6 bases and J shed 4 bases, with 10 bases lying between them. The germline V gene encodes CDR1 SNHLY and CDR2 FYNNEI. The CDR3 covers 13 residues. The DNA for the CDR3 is TGTGCCAGCAGCCCACCAGGGTACAATGAGCAGTTCTTC. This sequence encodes CASSPPGYNEQFF.

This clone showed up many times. The CDR3 region has the DNA TGTGCCAGCAGCTTGTCGCGGACAGGACGATCCTATGGCTACACCTTC. It translates to CASSLSRTGRSYGYTF. V gene TRBV5-6 combines with J gene TRBJ1-2, with 7 bases aligning to TRBD1. V shed 1 base, J shed 4 bases, and the junction held 10 bases outside the gene matches. This CDR3 region has 16 residues. The V gene's germline CDR1 is SGHDT and CDR2 YYEEEE.

As DNA, the CDR3 is TGTGCCAGCTCTAGCGCGGGTAATCAGCCCCAGCATTTT. It specifies CASSSAGNQPQHF. V gene TRBV18 combines with J gene TRBJ1-5; D remains ambiguous. V was cut by 6 bases and J by 4 bases, with 10 bases left in between. The CDR3 covers 13 residues. Germline-derived CDR1 and CDR2 are KGHSH and LQKENI.

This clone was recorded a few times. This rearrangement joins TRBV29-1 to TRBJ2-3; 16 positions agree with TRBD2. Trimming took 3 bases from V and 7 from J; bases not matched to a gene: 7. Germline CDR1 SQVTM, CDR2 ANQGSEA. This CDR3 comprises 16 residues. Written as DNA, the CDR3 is TGCAGCGTTGAGGGACTAGCGGGAGGGCCGGAGAATACGCAGTATTTT. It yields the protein CSVEGLAGGPENTQYF.

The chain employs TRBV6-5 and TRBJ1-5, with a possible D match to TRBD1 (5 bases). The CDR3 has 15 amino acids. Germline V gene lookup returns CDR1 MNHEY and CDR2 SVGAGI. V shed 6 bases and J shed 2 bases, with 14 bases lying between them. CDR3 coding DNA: TGTGCCAGCAGGGCCCAGGGCCGGGGCAATCAGCCCCAGCATTTT. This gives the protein CASRAQGRGNQPQHF.

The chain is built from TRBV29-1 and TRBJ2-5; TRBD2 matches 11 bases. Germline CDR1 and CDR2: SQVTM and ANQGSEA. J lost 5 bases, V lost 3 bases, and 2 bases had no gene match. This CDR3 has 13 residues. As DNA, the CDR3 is TGCAGCGTTGAGGCTAGCGGGGGGGAGACCCAGTACTTC. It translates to CSVEASGGETQYF.

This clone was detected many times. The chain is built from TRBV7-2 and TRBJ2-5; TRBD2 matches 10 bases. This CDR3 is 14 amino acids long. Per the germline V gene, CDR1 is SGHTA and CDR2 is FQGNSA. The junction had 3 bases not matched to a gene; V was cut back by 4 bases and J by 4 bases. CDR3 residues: CASSYQRGGETQYF. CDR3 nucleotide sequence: TGTGCCAGCAGCTACCAGCGGGGGGGAGAGACCCAGTACTTC.

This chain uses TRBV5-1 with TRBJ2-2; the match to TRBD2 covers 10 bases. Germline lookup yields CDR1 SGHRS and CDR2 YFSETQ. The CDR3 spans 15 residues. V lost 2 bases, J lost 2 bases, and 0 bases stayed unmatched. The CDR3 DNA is TGCGCCAGCAGCTTACTAGCGGGAAACACCGGGGAGCTGTTTTTT. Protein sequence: CASSLLAGNTGELFF.